Below, 17 T cell receptor beta chains from the same sample are listed, as sequenced in a study of T cell responses to AZD1222 COVID-19 vaccine. Profiled with immunoSEQ multiplex PCR; TCRdb holds only in-frame clones, not every one. Found here are about 120,000 clones, about nine tenths of them singletons; the top ten hold about 2.5%. The material was peripheral blood, obtained 28 days after the second AZD1222 dose. The receptor source for this set is an adult who received the AZD1222 COVID-19 vaccine.

This chain links TRBV9 with TRBJ1-3, with D unresolved. Germline loops: CDR1 SGDLS, CDR2 YYNGEE. V gave up 3 bases and J gave up 3 bases, with 16 bases separating them. CDR3 size: 16 residues. CDR3 bases: TGTGCCAGCAGCGGAGGATTTCCCATTCATGGAAACACCATATATTTT. Translating gives CASSGGFPIHGNTIYF.

V gene TRBV10-3 combines with J gene TRBJ1-6, with TRBD1 matching over 7 bases. The V gene's germline CDR1 is ENHRY and CDR2 SYGVKD. After removal of 3 bases from V and 11 bases from J, the junction contained 1 base not matched to a gene. The CDR3 is 12 residues long. The chain's CDR3 is CAISDQGAPLHF. The CDR3 DNA reads as TGTGCCATCAGTGACCAGGGGGCACCCCTCCACTTT.

V usage is TRBV7-2 and J usage is TRBJ2-5; D gene uncertain. CDR3 size: 13 residues. V lost 0 bases to trimming and J lost 5 bases, with 7 bases between them. The germline gives CDR1 SGHTA, CDR2 FQGNSA. The CDR3 protein is CASSLAGSETQYF. The CDR3 nucleotides are TGTGCCAGCAGCTTAGCTGGGTCGGAGACCCAGTACTTC.

The V gene is TRBV3-1 (or the pseudogene TRBV3-2), the J gene TRBJ2-2; the D is unclear. CDR1 LGHDT and CDR2 YNNKEL come from the germline V gene (reference sequence). Trimming removed 5 bases at V and 5 bases at J, with 12 bases between. This CDR3 is built from 14 residues. In nucleotides, the CDR3 is TGTGCCAGCAGCTACATTAATCCGACCGGGGAGCTGTTTTTT. This translates into CASSYINPTGELFF.

The V call is TRBV19, the J call TRBJ2-2, with TRBD1 matching over 7 bases. Germline V gene sequence: CDR1 LNHDA, CDR2 SQIVND (reference sequence). The junction had 4 bases not matched to a gene; V was cut back by 6 bases and J by 6 bases. CDR3 length equals 13 residues. Here the CDR3 DNA reads TGTGCCAGTAGCGATACAGGGGCCGGGGAGCTGTTTTTT. Protein sequence: CASSDTGAGELFF.

This chain links TRBV6-2 or TRBV6-3 with TRBJ1-2; D gene ambiguous. Trimming removed 6 bases at V and 8 bases at J, with 16 bases between. The CDR3 spans 13 residues. Germline values: CDR1 MNHEY, CDR2 SVGEGT. The CDR3 reads CASSPSRDYGYTF. CDR3 in DNA: TGTGCCAGCAGCCCATCTCGGGATTACGGCTACACCTTC.

The gene calls are TRBV6-1 and TRBJ2-7; the D is unclear. This CDR3 is built from 12 residues. Trimming stripped 1 base from V and 2 bases from J, with 3 bases between. In germline, CDR1 is MNHNS, CDR2 SASEGT. CDR3 sequence: CASSEGAYEQYF. CDR3 bases: TGTGCCAGCAGTGAAGGGGCCTACGAGCAGTACTTC.

The table lists this clone with a few counts. J is TRBJ2-2 and V is TRBV10-3, with D possibly called TRBD1 or TRBD2 (5 bases each). This CDR3 region has 13 residues. The V end was cut by 9 bases, the J end by 0 bases, with 8 bases between. Germline V gene sequence: CDR1 ENHRY, CDR2 SYGVKD. The CDR3 protein is CAISGPNTGELFF. The CDR3 bases are TGTGCCATTTCGGGGCCGAACACCGGGGAGCTGTTTTTT.

This chain uses TRBV27 with TRBJ1-5, with TRBD1 matching 7 bases. The ends lost 7 bases at V and 6 bases at J; junction bases unmatched: 12. The CDR3 runs 15 residues. CDR1 is MNHEY, CDR2 SMNVEV, per germline (reference sequence). DNA for the CDR3: TGTGCCAGCACTGCGCGACAGGGAAGGGGTCAGCCCCAGCATTTT. It encodes CASTARQGRGQPQHF.

V gene TRBV7-8 combines with J gene TRBJ2-7, with D unresolved. Germline V lookup: CDR1 SGHVS, CDR2 FQNEAQ. Trimming removed 5 bases from V and 5 bases from J, with 16 bases in between. The CDR3 is made up of 14 amino acids. CDR3 in DNA: TGTGCCAGCAGCCCGGCCTACCTCCGTGACGAGCAGTACTTC. Protein product: CASSPAYLRDEQYF. The complete variable domain, with remaining parts taken from reference TRBV7-8 and TRBJ2-7, reads GAGVSQSPRYKVAKRGQDVALRCDPISGHVSLFWYQQALGQGPEFLTYFQNEAQLDKSGLPSDRFFAERPEGSVSTLKIQRTQQEDSAVYLCASSPAYLRDEQYFGPGTRLTVT.

The genes are TRBV7-2 and TRBJ1-1; 7 nucleotides agree with TRBD1. Germline assignment: CDR1 SGHTA and CDR2 FQGNSA. After removal of 2 bases from V and 5 bases from J, the junction contained 5 bases not matched to a gene. CDR3 length equals 14 residues. CDR3 DNA: TGTGCCAGCAGCTTATATGCACAGGGGACTGAAGCTTTCTTT. Residues: CASSLYAQGTEAFF.

The rearrangement joins TRBV4-2 to TRBJ2-3, with D uncertain. Germline V lookup: CDR1 LGHNA, CDR2 YNFKEQ. Between the trimmed V and J ends, which lost 0 bases and 0 bases, there was a span of 13 bases. This CDR3 contains 17 residues. CDR3 protein: CASSQESLSLSTDTQYF. The CDR3 nucleotides read TGTGCCAGCAGCCAAGAGTCCCTAAGCTTAAGCACAGATACGCAGTATTTT.

This clone was detected once. The chain carries TRBV6-4 and TRBJ1-1, with D possibly being TRBD1 (5 bases). The germline V gene encodes CDR1 MRHNA and CDR2 SNTAGT. V gave up 4 bases and J gave up 3 bases, with 18 bases separating them. CDR3 size: 16 residues. The CDR3 nucleotides read TGTGCCAGCAGTGCCGCCCTCGGGACTGCGGACACTGAAGCTTTCTTT. Protein: CASSAALGTADTEAFF.

The chain carries TRBV5-5 and TRBJ1-5; 9 bases line up with TRBD1. The CDR3 covers 15 residues. Per the germline V gene, CDR1 is SGHKS and CDR2 is YYEKEE (reference sequence). V was clipped by 4 bases and J by 4 bases; unmatched bases: 6. In DNA, the CDR3 is TGTGCCAGCAGCCCCGGGACAGGGAGGAATCAGCCCCAGCATTTT. It translates to CASSPGTGRNQPQHF.

The chain is built from TRBV10-3 and TRBJ1-1; 8 bases fit TRBD1. Trimming at V came to 6 bases and at J to 3 bases, leaving 3 bases not matched to a gene. This CDR3 is 13 amino acids long. Germline assignment: CDR1 ENHRY and CDR2 SYGVKD. The CDR3: CAIRTGVHTEAFF. Here the CDR3 DNA reads TGTGCCATCAGGACAGGGGTGCACACTGAAGCTTTCTTT.

V gene TRBV4-1 combines with J gene TRBJ1-4; D may be TRBD1 (6 bases). Trimming removed 3 bases at V and 6 bases at J, with 11 bases between. CDR3 size: 14 residues. Per germline, CDR1 MGHRA and CDR2 YSYEKL. CDR3 sequence (DNA): TGCGCCAGCAGCCACACAGGGATTGATGAAAAACTGTTTTTT. Translating gives CASSHTGIDEKLFF.

The rearrangement joins TRBV5-8 to TRBJ2-7; the D gene could be TRBD1 or TRBD2 (5 bases each). V was clipped by 4 bases and J by 2 bases, with 22 bases between them. Germline V gene sequence: CDR1 SGHTS, CDR2 YDEGEE. The CDR3 is 17 amino acids. This CDR3 is CASSRRRGSPATYEQYF. The CDR3 nucleotides are TGTGCCAGCAGCCGGCGCCGGGGCAGTCCTGCGACCTACGAGCAGTACTTC.